This T cell receptor (beta chain) came from a study of blood T cell repertoires in COVID-19. This clone appeared a single time. Measured with immunoSEQ multiplex PCR; TCRdb has only the in-frame clones, and not every one. This table holds under 350,000 clones, roughly 89% found once. The V and J ends lost 3 bases and 7 bases respectively, with 10 bases between them. Germline CDR1 is SGHTA and CDR2 is FQGNSA. The CDR3 totals 13 residues. This TCR came from a woman aged 35 to 49 who had recovered from COVID-19. The specimen sequenced was PBMCs or T cells enriched from blood (not recorded which). The chain uses TRBV7-2 and TRBJ1-3; the D is unclear. The CDR3 region is CASSLAGGNTIYF. In nucleotides, the CDR3 is TGTGCCAGCAGCTTGGCGGGAGGGAACACCATATATTTT. Using reference TRBV7-2 and TRBJ1-3 for the parts outside the CDR3, the full variable domain is GAGVSQSPSNKVTEKGKDVELRCDPISGHTALYWYRQSLGQGLEFLIYFQGNSAPDKSGLPSDRFSAERTGGSVSTLTIQRTQQEDSAVYLCASSLAGGNTIYFGEGSWLTVV.